The source of this TCR beta chain is a study of post-analysis software for immune sequencing data. Study at large: The courses of disease that were included comprised relapsing-remitting, secondary progressive and progressive-relapsing multiple sclerosis. Study observations and caveats: Patients used about 5 TRBV segments, including TRBV5-6, TRBV5-1 and TRBV20-1, more often than controls. People with multiple sclerosis had a significantly lower normalized Chao1 diversity than controls did.

This CDR3 is built from 15 residues. Germline CDR1 is SGHTA and CDR2 is FQGNSA. The V and J ends lost 2 bases and 2 bases respectively, with 12 bases between them. Every TCR beta cDNA library bore unique molecular identifiers. TCRdb redid the calling of the PCR reads with MiXCR, one entry per CDR3 protein. The repertoire holds hundreds of thousands of distinct CDR3 sequences, with roughly three fifths as singletons. About this clonotype itself: Its antigen is currently unknown.

This chain uses TRBV7-2 with TRBJ1-2; D is unresolved. The receptor comes from a girl aged 2 to 9 with multiple sclerosis. Sequenced sample: blood. CDR3 amino acids: CASSLRAGSNYGYTF. As DNA, the CDR3 is TGTGCCAGCAGCTTAAGAGCAGGATCCAACTATGGCTACACCTTC.